A single sample is the source of the 7 T cell receptor beta chains below, sequenced in a study of blood T cell repertoires in COVID-19. The method was immunoSEQ multiplex PCR; TCRdb's version includes in-frame clones alone and lacks a portion of them. Found here are around 230,000 clones, around 86% of them singletons; the top ten hold around 2.2%. The sequencing sample was made of peripheral blood. The receptors shown here come from a young man who had recovered from COVID-19.

This clone has only one observation. The chain joins TRBV2 to TRBJ1-5, with D perhaps matching TRBD1 (5 bases). The CDR3 contains 13 residues. Germline V lookup: CDR1 SNHLY, CDR2 FYNNEI. V lost 6 bases, J lost 5 bases, and 11 bases lay in between. The CDR3 loop is CASRGDSDQPQHF. CDR3 DNA sequence: TGTGCCAGCAGGGGCGACAGCGATCAGCCCCAGCATTTT. Full variable domain (outside the CDR3, taken from reference TRBV2 and TRBJ1-5): EPEVTQTPSHQVTQMGQEVILRCVPISNHLYFYWYRQILGQKVEFLVSFYNNEISEKSEIFDDQFSVERPDGSNFTLKIRSTKLEDSAMYFCASRGDSDQPQHFGDGTRLSIL.

V is TRBV7-8 and J is TRBJ1-1; tentatively, D is TRBD1 (6 bases). Trimming removed 7 bases at V and 5 bases at J, with 14 bases between. From germline, CDR1 is SGHVS and CDR2 FQNEAQ. CDR3 length: 13 residues. DNA for the CDR3: TGTGCCAGCACTCTCACAGGGAGAACTGAAGCTTTCTTT. This gives the protein CASTLTGRTEAFF.

V usage is TRBV10-1 and J usage is TRBJ2-1, with 10 bases fitting TRBD2. J gave up 5 bases and V 5 bases, and 3 bases lay outside the gene matches. The CDR3 totals 14 residues. Germline V CDR1 and CDR2: WNHNN, SYGVQD (reference sequence). CDR3 loop: CASSPSGGNNEQFF. In DNA form, the CDR3 reads TGCGCCAGCAGTCCTAGCGGGGGAAACAATGAGCAGTTCTTC.

The chain joins TRBV10-3 to TRBJ1-2, with 9 bases fitting TRBD1. CDR3 length equals 15 residues. CDR1 ENHRY and CDR2 SYGVKD come from the germline V gene. V dropped 5 bases and J dropped 0; count of bases not matched to a gene: 4. Here the CDR3 DNA reads TGTGCCATCAGTACGGGACAGGGCCCTAACTATGGCTACACCTTC. It codes for CAISTGQGPNYGYTF.

This clone occurred a few times. This chain joins TRBV19 and TRBJ1-2; TRBD1 matches 9 bases. CDR3 length: 15 residues. CDR1 LNHDA and CDR2 SQIVND come from the germline V gene (reference sequence). The J segment lost 8 bases and the V segment lost 7 bases, leaving 14 bases of the junction unmatched. DNA for the CDR3: TGTGCCAGTACCGAATTGGGACAGGGATATCTCGGCTACACCTTC. Translated: CASTELGQGYLGYTF.

The rearrangement joins TRBV6-2 or TRBV6-3 to TRBJ1-2, with D hard to call. The V end was cut by 3 bases, the J end by 3 bases, with 5 bases between. The CDR3 spans 12 residues. From germline, CDR1 is MNHEY and CDR2 SVGEGT. The CDR3 bases are TGTGCCAGCAGTTATCCAGACTATGGCTACACCTTC. Translated: CASSYPDYGYTF.

The J gene is TRBJ1-2, the V gene TRBV9; D might be TRBD1 (6 bases). The germline CDR1 and CDR2 sequences are SGDLS and YYNGEE. V shed 0 bases and J shed 5 bases, with 8 bases lying between them. CDR3 length: 13 amino acids. In DNA form, the CDR3 reads TGTGCCAGCAGCGTAGCCCAGGGGTATGGCTACACCTTC. Translated: CASSVAQGYGYTF.